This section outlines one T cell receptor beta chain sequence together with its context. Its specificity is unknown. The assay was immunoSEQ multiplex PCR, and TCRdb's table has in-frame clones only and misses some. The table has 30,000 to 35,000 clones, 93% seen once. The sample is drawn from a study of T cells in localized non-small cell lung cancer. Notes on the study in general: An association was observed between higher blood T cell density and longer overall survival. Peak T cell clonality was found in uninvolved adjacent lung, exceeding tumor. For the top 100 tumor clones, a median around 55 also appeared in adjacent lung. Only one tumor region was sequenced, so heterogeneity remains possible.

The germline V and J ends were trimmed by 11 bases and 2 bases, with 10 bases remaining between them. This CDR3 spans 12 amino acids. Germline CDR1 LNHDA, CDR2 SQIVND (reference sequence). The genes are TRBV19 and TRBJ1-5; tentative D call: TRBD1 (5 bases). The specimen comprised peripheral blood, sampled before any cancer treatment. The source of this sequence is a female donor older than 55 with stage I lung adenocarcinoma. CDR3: CAGTSGNQPQHF. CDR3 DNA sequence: TGTGCCGGGACTTCAGGCAATCAGCCCCAGCATTTT.